A selection of T cell receptor beta chains follows, all from one sample in a study of regulatory T cells in long-lasting Graves disease. TCRdb independently ran MiXCR on the multiplex PCR reads; one entry per CDR3 protein. The sample yields hundreds of thousands of distinct CDR3 sequences, around 20% seen once. The sequencing here drew on peripheral blood mononuclear cells (PBMCs), taken when the disease was refractory, from a patient treated with antithyroid drugs. Source of these receptors: a female donor with Graves disease. CDR3s include the opening cysteine and the closing phenylalanine or tryptophan. The D gene is left open where the match is weak. Only some rows state a clone size, as once, few, many or a class for expanded clones.

>.|many|TRBJ1-6|TRBV28
TGTGCCAGCAGTTTTTCGGGGGCGGGGAATTCACCCCTCCACTTT
CASSFSGAGNSPLHF
>.|.|TRBJ2-2|TRBV10-3
TGTGCCATCAGTGCCTGGCAGCTAAACACCGGGGAGCTGTTTTTT
CAISAWQLNTGELFF
>.|.|TRBJ2-7|TRBV29-1
TGCAGCGTGGAAAGTCGGGGGCGCGAGCAGTACTTC
CSVESRGREQYF
>TRBD2|.|TRBJ2-1|TRBV6-1
TGTGCCAGCAAACTAGCGGTAACCTACAATGAGCAGTTCTTC
CASKLAVTYNEQFF
>.|.|TRBJ1-2|TRBV6-1
TGTGCCAGTACAAGGGGGACCTATGGCTACACCTTC
CASTRGTYGYTF
>.|many|TRBJ2-7|TRBV11-2
TGTGCCAGCAGCAGGGGAATCAACGAGCAGTACTTC
CASSRGINEQYF
>.|many|TRBJ1-4|TRBV27
TGTGCCAGCAGTGCAGCAGGGTTTGACGAAAAACTGTTTTTT
CASSAAGFDEKLFF
>TRBD2|.|TRBJ2-3|TRBV20-1
TGCAGTGCTAGATCGGTGGCGGGGACTAGACACACAGATACGCAGTATTTT
CSARSVAGTRHTDTQYF
>TRBD1|many|TRBJ1-5|TRBV12-3/TRBV12-4
TGTGCCAGCAGCCGGACAGGGATGGGCAATCAGCCCCAGCATTTT
CASSRTGMGNQPQHF
>.|.|TRBJ2-3|TRBV5-1
TGCGCCAGCAGCTTGGGCGGCCTAGCGCCGACAGATACGCAGTATTTT
CASSLGGLAPTDTQYF
>TRBD1|.|TRBJ2-7|TRBV19
TGTGCCAGTAGGGCCGGGACAGAATTCTACGAGCAGTACTTC
CASRAGTEFYEQYF
>.|.|TRBJ1-1|TRBV20-1
TGCAGTGCTAGATCTTTCGGAAGGCCTCGGAACACTGAAGCTTTCTTT
CSARSFGRPRNTEAFF
>.|.|TRBJ2-1|TRBV6-1
TGTGCCAGCAGTTATGGGAGCCCGAGCTCCTACAATGAGCAGTTCTTC
CASSYGSPSSYNEQFF
>.|many|TRBJ1-2|TRBV28
TGTGCCAGCAGCCGTCCCTCCCGGAGGGCGGATGGCTACACCTTC
CASSRPSRRADGYTF
>.|.|TRBJ1-5|TRBV6-5
TGTGCCAGCAGTTACTCGATAGGGACTATCCAAAAGAATAGCAATCAGCCCCAGCATTTT
CASSYSIGTIQKNSNQPQHF
>TRBD1|once|TRBJ2-5|TRBV24-1
TGTGCCACCAGTGATCCCCTTCGGACAGGCCAAGGGGAGACCCAGTACTTC
CATSDPLRTGQGETQYF
>.|once|TRBJ1-2|TRBV7-9
TGTGCCAGCAGCCCACGGGGGCGAGCTAACTATGGCTACACCTTC
CASSPRGRANYGYTF